This T cell receptor (beta chain) derives from a study of CD8 T cells in Susac syndrome (dated by TCRdb to between 2018 and 2020). With regard to the full study: Whether CD8+ T cell activation and differentiation in Susac syndrome was antigen driven was tested using repertoire sequencing.

Study-wide findings and limitations: The number of individuals in the TCR sequencing and HLA analysis was recognized as being relatively small.

Comments on this clonotype: Its antigen is currently not known. Per-base qualities were not stored, and no clone one base away is much larger.

Including cysteine and phenylalanine, the CDR3 has 15 amino acids. Just CDR3 DNA is preserved here, 45 bases in frame from base 1. The V end loses 0 bases and the J end loses 3 bases, and a stretch of 10 bases separates them. Per the germline V gene, SGDLS is the CDR1 and YYNGEE is the CDR2. RNA was extracted using the RNeasy kit, and about 0.45 to 1 ug of the RNA was reverse transcribed with random hexamers. The immunoSEQ multiplex PCR assay, covering 54 Vbeta and 13 Jbeta segments, was used to amplify TCR beta CDR3 regions. To correct PCR amplification bias, a synthetic template baseline was used for both primer optimization and computational correction. The study's own analysis went as follows. Reads were assigned to V, D and J genes according to IMGT and analyzed in immunoSEQ Analyzer, with only productive sequences retained. To calculate clonality, Shannon entropy was normalized by log2 of the number of productive unique sequences and then subtracted from one. For each patient and control, public and private clones were evaluated among the 100 most prevalent clones. Susac-specific clones were defined as absent from healthy and MS cohorts, approximately 1,000 published viral clones and other ImmuneACCESS disease sequences. TCRdb redid the processing of the public reads, applying fastp at Q25 and MiXCR, and retained in-frame beta chains. Identical CDR3 protein sequences are pooled into one entry, listed with their most common genes and DNA. These V and J calls originate from TCRdb's pipeline instead of the authors' own analysis. In all, the sample holds around 200,000 distinct CDR3 sequences, and roughly 94% of those were seen once. Of the sample, 0.082% falls within the top ten clones.

High-throughput TCR beta sequencing profiled peripheral blood CD8+ and CD4+ T cells from healthy donors, Susac syndrome patients and multiple sclerosis patients. Treatment-naive patients with stable or active relapsing-remitting disease fulfilling revised McDonald criteria were used as multiple sclerosis controls. Bulk CD8+ and CD4+ T cells were purified by magnetic negative isolation, whereas CD8+ TEMRA cells were enriched by FACS. Blood was drawn into EDTA tubes, processed within 24 hours, and PBMCs were isolated by density gradient centrifugation. PBMCs destined for TCR sequencing were cryopreserved in liquid nitrogen and later thawed in a 37 °C water bath. Purity of sorted or isolated CD4+, CD8+ and CD8+ TEMRA cells was at least 90%.

The clonotype originates from a human donor with multiple sclerosis. Sample: CD4+ T cells from PBMCs. Recombination connected TRBV9 to TRBJ2-1; matching of 6 bases hints at TRBD2 as the D gene. The CDR3 reads CASSVAGVSYNEQFF. The nucleotide sequence is TGTGCCAGCAGCGTAGCGGGGGTAAGCTACAATGAGCAGTTCTTC.